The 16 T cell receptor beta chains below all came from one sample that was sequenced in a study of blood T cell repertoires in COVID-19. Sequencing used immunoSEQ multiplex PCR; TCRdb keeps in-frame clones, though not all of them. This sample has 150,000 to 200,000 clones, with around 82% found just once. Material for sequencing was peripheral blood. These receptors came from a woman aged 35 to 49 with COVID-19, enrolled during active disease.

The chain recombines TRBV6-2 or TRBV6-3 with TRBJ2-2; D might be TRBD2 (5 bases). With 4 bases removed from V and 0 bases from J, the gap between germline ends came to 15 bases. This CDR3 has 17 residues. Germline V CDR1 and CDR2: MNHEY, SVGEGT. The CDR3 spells CASSSPPLAPNTGELFF. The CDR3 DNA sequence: TGTGCCAGCAGTTCCCCCCCCCTAGCCCCGAACACCGGGGAGCTGTTTTTT.

The CDR3 coding sequence is TGTGCCAGCAGCTCAGGGGTCCGGGAGACCCAGTACTTC. Its translation: CASSSGVRETQYF. This chain joins TRBV7-2 and TRBJ2-5; D might be TRBD1 (6 bases). Looked up from germline, CDR1 is SGHTA and CDR2 is FQGNSA. The ends were cut back, 4 bases at V and 5 bases at J, with 11 bases in the middle. This CDR3 has 13 residues.

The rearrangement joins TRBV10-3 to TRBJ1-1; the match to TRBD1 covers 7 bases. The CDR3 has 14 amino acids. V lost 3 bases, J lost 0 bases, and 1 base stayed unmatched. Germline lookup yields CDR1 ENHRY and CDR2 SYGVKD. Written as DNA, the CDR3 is TGTGCCATCAGTGAAAGGGGGCTGAACACTGAAGCTTTCTTT. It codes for CAISERGLNTEAFF.

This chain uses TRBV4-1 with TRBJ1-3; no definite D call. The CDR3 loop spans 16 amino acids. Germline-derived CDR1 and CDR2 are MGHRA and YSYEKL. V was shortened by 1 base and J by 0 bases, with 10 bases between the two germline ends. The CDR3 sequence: CASSQGRSSSGNTIYF. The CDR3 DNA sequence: TGCGCCAGCAGCCAAGGCAGGTCCAGCTCTGGAAACACCATATATTTT.

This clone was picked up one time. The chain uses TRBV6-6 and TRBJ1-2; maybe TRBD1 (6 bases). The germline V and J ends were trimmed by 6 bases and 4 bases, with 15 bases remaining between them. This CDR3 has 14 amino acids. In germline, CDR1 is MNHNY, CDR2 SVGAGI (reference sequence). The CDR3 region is CASSEQGSRYGYTF. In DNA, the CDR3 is TGTGCCAGCAGCGAACAGGGAAGTCGCTATGGCTACACCTTC.

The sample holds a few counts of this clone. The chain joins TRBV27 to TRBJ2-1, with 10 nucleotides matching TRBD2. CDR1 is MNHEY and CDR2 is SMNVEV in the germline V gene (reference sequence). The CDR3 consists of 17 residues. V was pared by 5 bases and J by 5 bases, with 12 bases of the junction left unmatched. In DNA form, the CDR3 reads TGTGCCAGCAGTCCCCCGGGCTTACTAGCGGGAAACAATGAGCAGTTCTTC. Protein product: CASSPPGLLAGNNEQFF.

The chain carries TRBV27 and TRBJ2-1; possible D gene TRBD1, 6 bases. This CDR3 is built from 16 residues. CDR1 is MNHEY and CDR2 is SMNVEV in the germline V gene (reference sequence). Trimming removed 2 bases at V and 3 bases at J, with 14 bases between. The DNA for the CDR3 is TGTGCCAGCAGTTTAGTAGGACAGATAAACTACAATGAGCAGTTCTTC. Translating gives CASSLVGQINYNEQFF.

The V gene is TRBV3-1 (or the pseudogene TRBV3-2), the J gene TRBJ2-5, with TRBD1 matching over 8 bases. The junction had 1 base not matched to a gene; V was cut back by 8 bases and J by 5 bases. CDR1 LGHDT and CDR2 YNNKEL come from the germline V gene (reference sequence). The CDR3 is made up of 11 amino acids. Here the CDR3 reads CASQGAETQYF. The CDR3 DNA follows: TGTGCCAGCCAGGGGGCTGAGACCCAGTACTTC.

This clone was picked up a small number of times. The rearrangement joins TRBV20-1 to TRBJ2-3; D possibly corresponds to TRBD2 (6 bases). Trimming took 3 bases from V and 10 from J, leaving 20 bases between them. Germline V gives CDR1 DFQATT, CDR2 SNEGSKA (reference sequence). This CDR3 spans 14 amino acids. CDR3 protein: CSASRATRGVAQYF. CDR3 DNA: TGCAGTGCTAGTAGGGCTACGCGGGGTGTGGCGCAGTATTTT.

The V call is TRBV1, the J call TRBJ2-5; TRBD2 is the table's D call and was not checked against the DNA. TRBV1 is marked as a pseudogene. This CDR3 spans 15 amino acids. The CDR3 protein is CTSSQDLPGEETQYF. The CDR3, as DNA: TGCACCAGCAGCCAGGACTTACCGGGTGAGGAGACCCAGTACTTC.

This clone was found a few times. CDR3 loop: CASSLSAGLDYGYTF. CDR3 nucleotide sequence: TGTGCCAGCAGTTTATCAGCAGGGTTGGACTATGGCTACACCTTC. This sequence joins TRBV28 and TRBJ1-2, with D possibly being TRBD1 (5 bases). Germline V gene lookup returns CDR1 MDHEN and CDR2 SYDVKM. V was pared by 1 base and J by 3 bases, with 12 bases between. This CDR3 is 15 amino acids long.

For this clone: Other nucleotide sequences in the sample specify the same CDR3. CDR3 sequence: CASSPPTPGNEQFF. The CDR3 DNA follows: TGTGCCAGCTCACCCCCAACTCCGGGCAATGAGCAGTTCTTC. This sequence joins TRBV18 and TRBJ2-1; D not certain. Trimming shortened V by 3 bases and J by 6 bases, and 12 bases separated the two germline ends. The germline V gene has CDR1 KGHSH and CDR2 LQKENI. The CDR3 runs to 14 residues. The full variable domain, in which reference TRBV18 and TRBJ2-1 provide the parts outside the CDR3, is NAGVMQNPRHLVRRRGQEARLRCSPMKGHSHVYWYRQLPEEGLKFMVYLQKENIIDESGMPKERFSAEFPKEGPSILRIQQVVRGDSAAYFCASSPPTPGNEQFFGPGTRLTVL.

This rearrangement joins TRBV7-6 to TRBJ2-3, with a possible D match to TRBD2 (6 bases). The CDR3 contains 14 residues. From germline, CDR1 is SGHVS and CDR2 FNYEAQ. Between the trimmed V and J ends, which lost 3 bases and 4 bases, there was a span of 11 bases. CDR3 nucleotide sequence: TGTGCCAGCAGCTTGGAGGGCAATGCAGATACGCAGTATTTT. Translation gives CASSLEGNADTQYF.

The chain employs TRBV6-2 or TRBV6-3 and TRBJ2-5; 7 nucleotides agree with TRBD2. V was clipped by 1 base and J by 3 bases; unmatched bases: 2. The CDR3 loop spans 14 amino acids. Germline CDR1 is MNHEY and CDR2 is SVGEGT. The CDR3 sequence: CASSYWAGEETQYF. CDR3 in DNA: TGTGCCAGCAGTTACTGGGCGGGGGAAGAGACCCAGTACTTC.

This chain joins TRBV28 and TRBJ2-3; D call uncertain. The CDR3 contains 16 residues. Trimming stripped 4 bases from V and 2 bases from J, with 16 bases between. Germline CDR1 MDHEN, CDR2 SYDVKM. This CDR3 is CASSSPGGAYTDTQYF. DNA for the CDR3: TGTGCCAGCAGTTCCCCGGGTGGCGCCTACACAGATACGCAGTATTTT.

The chain's CDR3 is CASSVKRGEAFF. CDR3 sequence (DNA): TGTGCCAGCAGCGTTAAGCGGGGGGAAGCTTTCTTT. V gene TRBV9 combines with J gene TRBJ1-1, with D maybe TRBD1 (5 bases). The CDR3 length is 12 residues. The V gene's germline CDR1 is SGDLS and CDR2 YYNGEE. V lost 2 bases and J 8 bases, leaving 10 bases between the germline ends.